This is a list of T cell receptor beta chains from one sample in a study of OX40 agonist ivuxolimab in advanced cancers. Assay used: immunoSEQ multiplex PCR; TCRdb lists only in-frame clones, some missing. The sample consists of tens of thousands of clones, 90% of them appearing once. Sequencing used CD4+ or CD8+ T cells sorted from blood, obtained in a trial of the OX40 agonist ivuxolimab. These receptors all stem from an adult with an advanced solid tumor such as melanoma, head and neck, liver or kidney cancer. Both conserved end residues are part of each CDR3.

J | length | V | CDR3
TRBJ1-1 | 15 | TRBV6-6 | CASSYTQDGVAEAFF
TRBJ2-7 | 14 | TRBV10-3 | CAIRAGQDSYEQYF
TRBJ2-7 | 15 | TRBV6-5 | CASSPTGTITYEQYF
TRBJ2-2 | 14 | TRBV18 | CASSRGQDTGELFF
TRBJ2-2 | 13 | TRBV27 | CASSLGGLGELFF
TRBJ2-7 | 13 | TRBV5-1 | CASSLLTEGEQYF
TRBJ2-1 | 14 | TRBV5-1 | CASSLPGSYNEQFF
TRBJ2-1 | 11 | TRBV2 | CASSEGYEQFF
TRBJ1-5 | 13 | TRBV6-5 | CASMRTPNQPQHF
TRBJ2-2 | 12 | TRBV28 | CATSTLTGELFF
TRBJ2-7 | 13 | TRBV6-1 | CASSSGGLYEQYF
TRBJ2-4 | 16 | TRBV28 | CASTEVGWGVKNIQYF
TRBJ1-1 | 16 | TRBV6-7 | CASSYWAFTGCTEAFF
TRBJ1-2 | 14 | TRBV4-1 | CASSRGQGDYGYTF
TRBJ1-6 | 14 | TRBV19 | CASTHGSYNSPLHF
TRBJ2-7 | 14 | TRBV4-2 | CASSPALRGAEQYF
TRBJ1-5 | 14 | TRBV27 | CASSLGSGDQPQHF
TRBJ1-1 | 13 | TRBV5-6 | CASSLDRQGEAFF
TRBJ2-7 | 16 | TRBV9 | CASSLNPGTGFDEQYF
TRBJ2-7 | 14 | TRBV4-3 | CASSPGWGNYEQYF
TRBJ2-7 | 15 | TRBV7-6 | CASSLGGTALDEQYF
TRBJ2-5 | 14 | TRBV7-2 | CASSPRTGLETQYF
TRBJ1-1 | 13 | TRBV19 | CASSMLGNTEAFF
TRBJ2-5 | 14 | TRBV6-1 | CASSEAVGEETQYF
TRBJ2-3 | 14 | TRBV27 | CASSRRGGLDTQYF
TRBJ2-6 | 15 | TRBV7-9 | CASSLWGTGANVLTF
TRBJ2-2 | 15 | TRBV9 | CASSVGTSDAGELFF
TRBJ2-5 | 15 | TRBV19 | CASTPGTGYQETQYF
TRBJ1-1 | 13 | TRBV19 | CASSITVNTEAFF
TRBJ2-7 | 12 | TRBV6-1 | CATTTGDYEQYF
TRBJ1-1 | 15 | TRBV7-8 | CASSLAEGARTEAFF
TRBJ1-2 | 11 | TRBV29-1 | CSVDPGNGYTF
TRBJ2-2 | 14 | TRBV11-2 | CASSLGGAFGELFF
TRBJ2-5 | 12 | TRBV9 | CASSWGGETQYF
TRBJ2-2 | 13 | TRBV30 | CAWSGGFTGELFF
TRBJ2-3 | 16 | TRBV5-1 | CASSKLGRLAGDTQYF
TRBJ2-7 | 18 | TRBV4-1 | CASSQKDLAGGISYEQYF
TRBJ2-7 | 14 | TRBV5-1 | CASSLGDSSYEQYF
TRBJ2-4 | 15 | TRBV6-6 | CASTLDQTGKNIQYF
TRBJ1-3 | 13 | TRBV6-5 | CASSRDRGNTIYF
TRBJ2-7 | 13 | TRBV5-1 | CASSHPDRGEQYF